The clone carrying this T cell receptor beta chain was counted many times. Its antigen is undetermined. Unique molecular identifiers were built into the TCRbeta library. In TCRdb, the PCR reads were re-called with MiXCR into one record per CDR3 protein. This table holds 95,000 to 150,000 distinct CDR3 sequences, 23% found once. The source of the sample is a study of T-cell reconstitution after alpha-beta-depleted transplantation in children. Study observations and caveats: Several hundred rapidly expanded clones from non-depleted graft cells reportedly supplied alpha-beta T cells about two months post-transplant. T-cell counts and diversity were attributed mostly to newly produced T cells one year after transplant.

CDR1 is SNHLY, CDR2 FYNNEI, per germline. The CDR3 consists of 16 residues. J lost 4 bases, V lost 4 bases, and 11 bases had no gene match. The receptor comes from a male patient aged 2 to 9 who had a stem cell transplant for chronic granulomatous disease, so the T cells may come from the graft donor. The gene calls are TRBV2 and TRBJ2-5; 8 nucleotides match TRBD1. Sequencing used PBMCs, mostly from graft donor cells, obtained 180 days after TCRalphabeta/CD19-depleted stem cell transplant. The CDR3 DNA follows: TGTGCCAGCAGTGCAGTCCGGGACAGGATTAGAGAGACCCAGTACTTC. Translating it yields CASSAVRDRIRETQYF.